This paragraph covers one T cell receptor (beta chain) sequence. What it binds is unknown. Each sample's input was approximately 0.25 ug genomic DNA, 30,000 to 45,000 genome equivalents. This specimen comes from a study of T cell clusters in autoimmune cytopenias. General observations from the study: No experiment has yet validated the function of the T cell clusters defined in silico. Primary autoimmune cytopenia patients seemingly lacked the physiological T cell clusters found in healthy donors.

From germline, CDR1 is MGHRA and CDR2 YSYEKL. The CDR3 runs 14 residues. TRB rearrangements were amplified by touch-down multiplex PCR with mixed TRB-A/B primers. TCRdb re-called the multiplex PCR reads; one entry per CDR3 protein, DNA not given. In total, the table holds roughly 3,800 distinct CDR3 sequences. These data were also reused for a study on T cell repertoires in aging, cancer and after chemotherapy.

This chain links TRBV4-1 with TRBJ2-5; as DNA is missing, the TRBD1 call by TCRdb cannot be tested. The TCR comes from a human donor in good health. The material sequenced was peripheral blood. This CDR3 reads CASSQGVVGETQYF.